The 27 T cell receptor beta chains presented below share a single source sample, sequenced in a study of regulatory T cells in long-lasting Graves disease. According to the study, TCR beta libraries were built with iRepertoire HTBI primers and CDR3-region Arm-PCR. TCRdb used MiXCR to reprocess the multiplex PCR reads, holding one entry per CDR3 protein. The repertoire holds 500,000 to 800,000 distinct CDR3 sequences, 30% seen once, with 40% to 55% in the top ten. The time point here: persistent/refractory GD, antithyroid drugs over 5 years with positive TRAb. The TCR library was made from RNA extracted from PBMCs. Here the sequenced sample was peripheral blood mononuclear cells (PBMCs), taken when the disease was refractory, from a patient treated with antithyroid drugs. The receptor set was obtained from a female donor with Graves disease.

V usage is TRBV5-4 and J usage is TRBJ1-2, with TRBD1 identical over 8 bases. The CDR3 is made up of 17 amino acids. After removal of 2 bases from V and 7 bases from J, the junction contained 16 bases not matched to a gene. Germline V gene lookup returns CDR1 SGHNT and CDR2 YYREEE (reference sequence). DNA of the CDR3: TGTGCCAGCAGCTTCGTCCCGGGACAGGTTGCTAAGGGTGGCTACACCTTC. Residues: CASSFVPGQVAKGGYTF. Full variable domain (remainder filled in from reference TRBV5-4 and TRBJ1-2): ETGVTQSPTHLIKTRGQQVTLRCSSQSGHNTVSWYQQALGQGPQFIFQYYREEENGRGNFPPRFSGLQFPNYSSELNVNALELDDSALYLCASSFVPGQVAKGGYTFGSGTRLTVV.

This chain uses TRBV5-1 with TRBJ1-2, with D hard to call. V was cut by 0 bases and J by 10 bases, with 10 bases left in between. The CDR3 contains 12 residues. CDR1 and CDR2 from the germline V gene are SGHRS and YFSETQ. CDR3 nucleotide sequence: TGCGCCAGCAGCTTGGGAGGGTCCGACTACACCTTC. It translates to CASSLGGSDYTF. The whole variable domain, filled in from reference TRBV5-1 and TRBJ1-2, reads KAGVTQTPRYLIKTRGQQVTLSCSPISGHRSVSWYQQTPGQGLQFLFEYFSETQRNKGNFPGRFSGRQFSNSRSEMNVSTLELGDSALYLCASSLGGSDYTFGSGTRLTVV.

This clonotype was observed a handful of times. The chain uses TRBV18 and TRBJ2-5; 9 nucleotides match TRBD1. Germline V gene sequence: CDR1 KGHSH, CDR2 LQKENI. With V trimmed by 9 bases and J by 1 base, 3 bases remained unmatched. This CDR3 contains 13 residues. CDR3 amino acids: CASRQGVQETQYF. The DNA for the CDR3 is TGTGCCAGTCGACAGGGGGTCCAAGAGACCCAGTACTTC.

This clonotype showed up just a few times. J is TRBJ1-5 and V is TRBV20-1; D is perhaps TRBD1 (5 bases). This CDR3 spans 16 amino acids. Germline loops: CDR1 DFQATT, CDR2 SNEGSKA (reference sequence). V was clipped by 3 bases and J by 7 bases, with 22 bases between them. CDR3 sequence (DNA): TGCAGTGCTAGGCCCCCCCGCGGGGACCTTGGCCAGCCCCAGCATTTT. It specifies CSARPPRGDLGQPQHF.

This sequence joins TRBV10-3 and TRBJ1-4; D call uncertain. This CDR3 is built from 14 residues. CDR1 ENHRY and CDR2 SYGVKD come from the germline V gene. V lost 4 bases and J 0 bases, leaving 6 bases between the germline ends. CDR3 DNA: TGTGCCATCAGTGGAAAAGCAACTAATGAAAAACTGTTTTTT. Protein sequence: CAISGKATNEKLFF.

This clonotype was detected only a few times. The J gene is TRBJ1-4, the V gene TRBV3-1, with TRBD1 as a possible D gene (5 bases). From germline, CDR1 is LGHDT and CDR2 YNNKEL (reference sequence). The V end was cut by 3 bases, the J end by 14 bases, with 28 bases between. This CDR3 spans 17 amino acids. The CDR3 sequence: CASSHVGPTQRGLKLFF. DNA of the CDR3: TGTGCCAGCAGCCACGTAGGCCCCACACAGAGGGGTTTGAAGCTGTTTTTT.

Only a few counts were recorded for this clonotype. J is TRBJ1-5 and V is TRBV15; D may be TRBD1 (6 bases). The V gene lost 5 bases and the J gene lost 4 bases, with 12 bases spanning the gap. Germline assignment: CDR1 LNHNV and CDR2 YYDKDF (reference sequence). The CDR3 has 14 amino acids. The CDR3 region has the DNA TGTGCCACCAGCGAGGGGGGGGCGAATCAGCCCCAGCATTTT. As protein: CATSEGGANQPQHF.

The V call is TRBV5-6, the J call TRBJ1-1; no clear D. Germline lookup yields CDR1 SGHDT and CDR2 YYEEEE. The CDR3 is 16 residues long. Trimming took off 0 bases at V and 0 bases at J, with 12 bases between the two ends. In DNA, the CDR3 is TGTGCCAGCAGCTTGGAGGGCAGGCTATTGAACACTGAAGCTTTCTTT. This sequence encodes CASSLEGRLLNTEAFF.

This clonotype turned up a few times. The V and J genes are TRBV29-1 and TRBJ1-2, with a possible D match to TRBD1 (6 bases). The germline CDR1 and CDR2 sequences are SQVTM and ANQGSEA. The V gene lost 6 bases and the J gene lost 7 bases, with 9 bases spanning the gap. This CDR3 has 10 amino acids. For the CDR3, the DNA is TGCAGCGTCGACAGGACTGGCTACACCTTC. Encoded protein: CSVDRTGYTF.

The chain employs TRBV11-2 and TRBJ2-7; TRBD2 agrees at 11 bases. From germline, CDR1 is SGHAT and CDR2 FQNNGV. The CDR3 runs to 15 residues. The V gene end was trimmed by 4 bases and the J gene end by 0 bases; junction bases not matched to a gene: 2. DNA for the CDR3: TGTGCCAGCAGCTATGGACTAGCGGGCTCCTACGAGCAGTACTTC. Its protein is CASSYGLAGSYEQYF.

The sample holds a few counts of this clonotype. The V gene is TRBV15, the J gene TRBJ1-2, with D possibly TRBD1 on 5 matching bases. CDR1 is LNHNV, CDR2 YYDKDF, per germline (reference sequence). Trimming removed 0 bases at V and 13 bases at J, with 15 bases between. This CDR3 has 13 amino acids. The CDR3 reads CATSREDSQSSTF. Here the CDR3 DNA reads TGTGCCACCAGCAGAGAAGACAGCCAGTCTAGCACCTTC.

CDR3 DNA sequence: TGTGCCAGTAGTATGGCGGTAAACTATGGCTACACCTTC. This gives the protein CASSMAVNYGYTF. This sequence joins TRBV19 and TRBJ1-2; D call uncertain. This CDR3 is built from 13 residues. Per the germline V gene, CDR1 is LNHDA and CDR2 is SQIVND (reference sequence). V dropped 3 bases and J dropped 2 bases, with 7 bases sitting between them.

The chain combines TRBV7-9 with TRBJ2-2; 13 bases match TRBD2. With V trimmed by 2 bases and J by 6 bases, 9 bases remained unmatched. The CDR3 loop spans 18 amino acids. Germline CDR1 SEHNR, CDR2 FQNEAQ (reference sequence). The CDR3 reads CASSLRTSGSVGAGELFF. CDR3 DNA sequence: TGTGCCAGCAGCTTACGGACTAGCGGGAGCGTGGGGGCCGGGGAGCTGTTTTTT.

This sequence joins TRBV20-1 and TRBJ2-5; weak D call: TRBD2 (6 bases). Germline values: CDR1 DFQATT, CDR2 SNEGSKA (reference sequence). The CDR3 covers 14 residues. Between the trimmed V and J ends, which lost 5 bases and 5 bases, there was a span of 18 bases. The CDR3 DNA reads as TGCAGTGCTGGCCCACTTGTGGGGGGTGAGACCCAGTACTTC. This translates into CSAGPLVGGETQYF.

V is TRBV7-9 and J is TRBJ1-1; D unclear. There are 15 residues in the CDR3. Trimming took off 1 base at V and 4 bases at J, with 13 bases between the two ends. The germline CDR1 and CDR2 sequences are SEHNR and FQNEAQ (reference sequence). The CDR3 here is CASSLGSVIGTEAFF. The CDR3 DNA sequence: TGTGCCAGCAGCTTAGGGTCAGTGATTGGCACTGAAGCTTTCTTT.

This chain uses TRBV19 with TRBJ2-6; possible D gene TRBD2, 5 bases. The CDR3 has 15 amino acids. Per germline, CDR1 LNHDA and CDR2 SQIVND (reference sequence). V dropped 11 bases and J dropped 1 base, with 15 bases sitting between them. The CDR3 DNA sequence: TGTGCCGCTACCGAGAGGACTTCTGGGGCCAACGTCCTGACTTTC. It specifies CAATERTSGANVLTF.

This sequence joins TRBV20-1 and TRBJ2-7, with a weak D call TRBD1 (8 bases). V was shortened by 6 bases and J by 4 bases, with 25 bases between the two germline ends. There are 16 residues in the CDR3. The germline V gene has CDR1 DFQATT and CDR2 SNEGSKA (reference sequence). The CDR3 nucleotides read TGCAGTGCGCTCGGGGGGTTACAGGGGGTCTGGTACGAGCAGTACTTC. The encoded protein is CSALGGLQGVWYEQYF.

This chain joins TRBV20-1 and TRBJ1-5, with D uncertain. Germline CDR1 and CDR2: DFQATT and SNEGSKA (reference sequence). The V gene lost 1 base and the J gene lost 0 bases, with 13 bases spanning the gap. This CDR3 region has 16 residues. CDR3: CSARAPATYSNQPQHF. The CDR3 bases are TGCAGTGCTAGAGCCCCCGCAACGTATAGCAATCAGCCCCAGCATTTT.

The chain employs TRBV10-1 and TRBJ2-3; D uncertain. Germline CDR1 is WNHNN and CDR2 is SYGVQD (reference sequence). The CDR3 spans 13 residues. The V end lost 3 bases, the J end lost 0 bases, and 4 bases lay between the germline ends. The CDR3 region has the DNA TGCGCCAGCAGTGACGCTAGCACAGATACGCAGTATTTT. Its translation is CASSDASTDTQYF.

The J gene is TRBJ1-2, the V gene TRBV6-5; D is possibly TRBD1 (5 bases). V lost 0 bases to trimming and J lost 4 bases, with 12 bases between them. CDR3 length: 15 amino acids. The V gene's germline CDR1 is MNHEY and CDR2 SVGAGI. CDR3 protein: CASSYSGPQLYGYTF. DNA for the CDR3: TGTGCCAGCAGTTACTCGGGGCCGCAACTCTATGGCTACACCTTC.

This chain links TRBV15 with TRBJ2-7; tentatively, D is TRBD1 (5 bases). In germline, CDR1 is LNHNV, CDR2 YYDKDF (reference sequence). The ends were cut back, 0 bases at V and 0 bases at J, with 9 bases in the middle. The CDR3 length is 15 residues. CDR3 DNA sequence: TGTGCCACCAGCAGAGATTTGGACAACTCCTACGAGCAGTACTTC. This encodes CATSRDLDNSYEQYF.

The V call is TRBV7-3, the J call TRBJ1-1; D gene unclear. The V and J ends lost 1 base and 4 bases respectively, with 10 bases between them. This CDR3 is built from 14 residues. Per the germline V gene, CDR1 is SGHTA and CDR2 is FQGTGA. The CDR3 DNA is TGTGCCAGCAGCTTAATGCCGTCGGTCACTGAAGCTTTCTTT. This encodes CASSLMPSVTEAFF.

This clonotype was detected a few times. The V and J genes are TRBV9 and TRBJ1-1; 10 bases align to TRBD1. J lost 0 bases, V lost 4 bases, and 6 bases had no gene match. Germline lookup yields CDR1 SGDLS and CDR2 YYNGEE. The CDR3 runs 16 residues. CDR3 nucleotide sequence: TGTGCCAGCAGCCAAGGACAGGGGGTCTTGAACACTGAAGCTTTCTTT. As protein: CASSQGQGVLNTEAFF.

This clonotype has a count of ten or more. The genes are TRBV2 and TRBJ2-2, with 7 bases identical to TRBD1. In germline, CDR1 is SNHLY, CDR2 FYNNEI. This CDR3 contains 13 residues. V lost 6 bases, J lost 6 bases, and 4 bases stayed unmatched. CDR3 loop: CASSADRAGELFF. The CDR3, as DNA: TGTGCCAGCAGCGCCGACAGGGCCGGGGAGCTGTTTTTT.

This chain connects TRBV28 to TRBJ2-5, with TRBD2 matching 13 bases. The length of the CDR3 is 16 residues. Germline-derived CDR1 and CDR2 are MDHEN and SYDVKM. Losses at the gene ends were 3 bases for V and 4 bases for J; bases not matched to a gene: 5. CDR3 residues: CASSLTGLAGRETQYF. The CDR3 DNA follows: TGTGCCAGCAGTTTGACGGGACTAGCGGGAAGAGAGACCCAGTACTTC.

The chain carries TRBV28 and TRBJ1-1; no clear D gene. Looked up from germline, CDR1 is MDHEN and CDR2 is SYDVKM. The CDR3 has 17 residues. V lost 6 bases, J lost 4 bases, and 24 bases lay in between. CDR3 amino acids: CASSGRRDRTLGTEAFF. The DNA of the CDR3 is TGTGCCAGCAGCGGTAGACGCGACCGCACCTTGGGCACTGAAGCTTTCTTT.

The gene calls are TRBV9 and TRBJ1-6, with 8 nucleotides matching TRBD1. This CDR3 region has 16 residues. The junction had 8 bases not matched to a gene; V was cut back by 2 bases and J by 7 bases. Germline V gene data show CDR1 as SGDLS and CDR2 as YYNGEE. For the CDR3, the DNA is TGTGCCAGCAGCGTCGGACAGGGAGGATTAAATTCACCCCTCCACTTT. Translating gives CASSVGQGGLNSPLHF.